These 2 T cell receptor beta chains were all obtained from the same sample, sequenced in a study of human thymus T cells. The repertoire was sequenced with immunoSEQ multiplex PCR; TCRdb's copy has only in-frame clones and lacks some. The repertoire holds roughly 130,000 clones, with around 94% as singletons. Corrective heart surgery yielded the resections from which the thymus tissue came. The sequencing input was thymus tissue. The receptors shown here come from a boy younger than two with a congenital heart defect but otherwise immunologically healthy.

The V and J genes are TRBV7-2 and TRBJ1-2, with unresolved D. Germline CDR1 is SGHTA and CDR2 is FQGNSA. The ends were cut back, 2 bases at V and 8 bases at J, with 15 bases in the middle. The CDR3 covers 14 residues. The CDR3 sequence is CASSLWRARGGYTF. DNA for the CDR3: TGTGCCAGCAGCTTATGGAGGGCTCGAGGGGGCTACACCTTC.

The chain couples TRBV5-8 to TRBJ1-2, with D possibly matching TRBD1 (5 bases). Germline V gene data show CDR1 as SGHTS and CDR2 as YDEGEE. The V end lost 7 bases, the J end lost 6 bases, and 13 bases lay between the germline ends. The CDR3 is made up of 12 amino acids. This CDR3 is CASGWGFDGYTF. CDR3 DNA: TGTGCCAGCGGTTGGGGGTTTGATGGCTACACCTTC.